This T cell receptor beta chain was captured by sequencing in a study of blood T cell repertoires in COVID-19. The overall study: Material from acute and convalescent COVID-19 was sourced from the United States, Italy and Spain.

V was trimmed by 9 bases and J by 7 bases, leaving 16 bases between them. Germline loops: CDR1 MNHEY, CDR2 SMNVEV (reference sequence). The CDR3 totals 14 residues. The protocol was immunoSEQ multiplex PCR, while the TCRdb copy is restricted to in-frame clones and leaves out a portion. The sample includes 90,000 or so clones, over 70% of them seen just once. The sequenced sample was peripheral blood. The rearrangement joins TRBV27 to TRBJ1-6; no clear D gene. The sequence was obtained from a man aged 80 or over with active or convalescent COVID-19. CDR3 in DNA: TGTGCCAGTTCCAGAGGGCAGATAAATTCACCCCTCCACTTT. It codes for CASSRGQINSPLHF.